This TCR beta chain was captured by sequencing in a study of shared clonotypes between healthy human individuals. Study-wide background: Each donor's CD8 memory used one plate, CD8 naive two, each CD4 subset three.

Only in-frame clones appear in the TCRdb table, and some are missing; sequencing was by immunoSEQ multiplex PCR. The repertoire holds 800,000 or so clones, with 95% to 97% as singletons. Regarding this clone: The same CDR3 arises from other DNA sequences in this sample as well.

Germline V CDR1 and CDR2: MNHEY, SMNVEV (reference sequence). J lost 6 bases, V lost 6 bases, and 3 bases had no gene match. CDR3 length equals 14 residues. CD45RO-negative CD8 cells positively selected for CCR7 made up the naive population, which excluded terminally differentiated effector memory CD45RA+ cells. Only Caucasian adults living in Nashville, Tennessee made up the donor group. Sequencing used naive CD8+ T cells sorted from blood. This sequence joins TRBV27 and TRBJ2-1; 12 bases agree with TRBD2. The source of this sequence is a man under 40 in good health. This CDR3 is CASRASGRGNEQFF. CDR3 DNA: TGTGCCAGCAGGGCTAGCGGGAGGGGCAATGAGCAGTTCTTC.